Given below is one TCR beta chain in context. The antigen is not known. The data were taken from a study of cytomegalovirus exposure and HLA in healthy donors. Regarding the study as a whole: Follow-up analysis later connected one missense variant in DCLRE1C with trimming of TCR beta V- and J-genes.

This CDR3 has 17 residues. CDR1 is LGHNA, CDR2 YSLEER, per germline. The trim removed 3 bases at V and 6 bases at J, leaving 12 bases unmatched. The PCR was carried out with 60 Vbeta primers and 13 Jbeta primers. The assay was immunoSEQ multiplex PCR, and TCRdb's table has in-frame clones only and misses some. This table has tens of thousands of clones, approximately 70% appearing once. The origin of this receptor is a woman aged 45-65 years in good health and CMV-seropositive. The chain has TRBV4-3 and TRBJ1-4, with 8 nucleotides matching TRBD1. The sequencing input was PBMCs. The CDR3 region has the DNA TGCGCCAGCAGCCAGTTTGGCGCAGGGACAGGTTATGAAAAACTGTTTTTT. Its protein is CASSQFGAGTGYEKLFF.